The present T cell receptor beta chain was sequenced within a study of blood T cells in healthy people across ages. Study as a whole: Capturing about one barcoded beta molecule per two T cells was achieved by template switching.

This CDR3 is 13 amino acids long. V shed 4 bases and J shed 5 bases, with 12 bases lying between them. Germline V gene lookup returns CDR1 SGHTS and CDR2 YDEGEE. Alongside a J-beta primer mix, a sample-barcoded 5' primer served in a second PCR lasting roughly 6 to 11 cycles. TCRdb called the 5' RACE reads again in MiXCR, with one record for every CDR3 protein. The repertoire consists of around 1,700,000 distinct CDR3 sequences, with 28% occurring once and the leading ten covering 7.7%. The rearrangement links TRBV5-8 to TRBJ1-1; possibly TRBD1 for D (5 bases). This TCR was recovered from a woman in her twenties or thirties in good health. The sequenced material came from blood. The CDR3 DNA reads as TGTGCCAGCAGCGGGACCCTCGGAACTGAAGCTTTCTTT. It translates to CASSGTLGTEAFF.